This TCR beta chain comes out of a study of blood T cell repertoires in COVID-19 (dated by TCRdb to the early 2020s). In the study overall: The collaborator samples originated in the United States, Italy and Spain and spanned the acute and convalescent phases of COVID-19. The material from the prospective study consisted of cDNA or gDNA derived from T cells, B-cell-depleted T cells, or PBMCs. Subjects who had been exposed to COVID-19, were actively infected with it, or had recovered from it provided the deeply sampled blood TCRbeta repertoires that made up the dataset. The repertoires were released in a freely available public database meant as a resource for research on the immune response to SARS-CoV-2. The samples were drawn from two sources: the first 160 participants of the ongoing ImmuneRACE study, and over 950 subjects contributed by 6 global collaborators. Sample metadata almost always included a de-identified subject ID, COVID-19 status, age in years and sex. HLA class I and class II types, where available, came from metadata supplied by the sample provider rather than from assay-based typing. Broader findings and caveats from the paper: The quantity of clinical and demographic metadata differed by source and by participant and was supplied without curation.

Based on the germline V gene, the CDR1 and CDR2 sequences are ENHRY and SYGVKD. The CDR3 runs 13 amino acids, cysteine and phenylalanine included. Just the 39-base CDR3 DNA is kept, in frame starting at base 1. At the junction V is shortened by 7 bases and J by 7 bases, with 11 bases in between. One collaborating source in Seattle enrolled patients during active infection and followed them longitudinally through the course of disease. The collaborating institutions used their own protocols to collect whole blood in K2EDTA tubes. For TCRbeta analysis, collaborators shipped samples as frozen whole blood, isolated PBMCs, or DNA extracted from either of those sample types. This clone was seen a few times. The antigen it recognizes is unknown. No clone much larger than this one lies a single base away; base qualities are absent. The immunoSEQ Assay, a bias-controlled multiplex PCR, was used to amplify TCRbeta CDR3 regions from genomic DNA. In the original analysis: The number of nucleated cells in each sample was estimated from the amplification of reference gene primers within the assay. To quantify the absolute abundance of each unique TCRbeta CDR3 rearrangement, sequence reads were collapsed and filtered. For each sample, productive Simpson clonality was calculated as the square root of Simpson's diversity index over productive rearrangements. Here the immuneACCESS table is served through TCRdb, limited to in-frame sequences with V and J called. Missing clones are a known gap in these copies; in checked studies unresolved V genes cover under half, and the rest lacks a known reason. That table gives V, J and clone size, and the DNA gave D and trimming. This sample is represented by approximately 280,000 clones; about 93% of them were singletons. The leading ten clones occupy around 6.8% of the sample.

Sequences were obtained from peripheral blood. This TCR derives from a woman aged 25 to 39 with COVID-19, enrolled during active disease. Recombination linked TRBV10-3 to TRBJ1-6; no confident D gene assignment can be made. The encoded CDR3 is CAIKGGDNSPLHF. The DNA reads TGTGCCATCAAGGGAGGTGACAATTCACCCCTCCACTTT.